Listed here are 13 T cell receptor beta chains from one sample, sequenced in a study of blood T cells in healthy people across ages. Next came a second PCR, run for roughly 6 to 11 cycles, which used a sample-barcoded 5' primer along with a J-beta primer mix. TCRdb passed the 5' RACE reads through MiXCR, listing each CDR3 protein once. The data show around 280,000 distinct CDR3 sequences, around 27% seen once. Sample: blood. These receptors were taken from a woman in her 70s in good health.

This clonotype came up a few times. CDR3 region: CASSLESEGPYEQYF. CDR3 nucleotide sequence: TGTGCCAGCAGCTTAGAAAGCGAAGGGCCCTACGAGCAGTACTTC. The chain uses TRBV11-2 and TRBJ2-7; D is unresolved. CDR1 SGHAT and CDR2 FQNNGV come from the germline V gene. Trimming pared 0 bases from V and 2 bases from J, leaving 11 bases between. CDR3 length: 15 residues.

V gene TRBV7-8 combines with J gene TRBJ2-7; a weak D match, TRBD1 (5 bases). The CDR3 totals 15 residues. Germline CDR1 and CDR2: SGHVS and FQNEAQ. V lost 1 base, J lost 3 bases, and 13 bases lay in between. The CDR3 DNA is TGTGCCAGCAGCTTAGGCCAGGGATTCAACTACGAGCAGTACTTC. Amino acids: CASSLGQGFNYEQYF.

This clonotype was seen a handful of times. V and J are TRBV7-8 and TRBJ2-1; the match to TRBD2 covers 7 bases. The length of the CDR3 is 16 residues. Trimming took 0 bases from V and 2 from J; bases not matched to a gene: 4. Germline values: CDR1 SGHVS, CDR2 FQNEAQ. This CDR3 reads CASSLAPSGTYNEQFF. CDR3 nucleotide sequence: TGTGCCAGCAGCTTAGCCCCTAGCGGTACCTACAATGAGCAGTTCTTC.

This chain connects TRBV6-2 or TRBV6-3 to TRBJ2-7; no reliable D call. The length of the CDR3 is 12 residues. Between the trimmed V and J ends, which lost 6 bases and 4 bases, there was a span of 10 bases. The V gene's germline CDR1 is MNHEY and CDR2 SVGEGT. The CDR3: CASSYYGYEQYF. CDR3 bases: TGTGCCAGCAGCTATTACGGGTACGAGCAGTACTTC.

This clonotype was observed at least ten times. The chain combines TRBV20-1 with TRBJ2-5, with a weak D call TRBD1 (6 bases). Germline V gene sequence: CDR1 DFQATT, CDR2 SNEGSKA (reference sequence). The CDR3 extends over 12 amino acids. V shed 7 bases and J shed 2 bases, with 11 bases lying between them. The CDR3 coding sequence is TGCAGTGTCTCAAGGGGGCAAGAGACCCAGTACTTC. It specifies CSVSRGQETQYF.

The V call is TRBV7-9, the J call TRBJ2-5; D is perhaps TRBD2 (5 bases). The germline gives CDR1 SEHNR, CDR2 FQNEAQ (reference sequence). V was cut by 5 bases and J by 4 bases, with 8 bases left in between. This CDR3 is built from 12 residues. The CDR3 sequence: CASSHEGETQYF. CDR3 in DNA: TGTGCCAGCAGCCACGAGGGAGAGACCCAGTACTTC.

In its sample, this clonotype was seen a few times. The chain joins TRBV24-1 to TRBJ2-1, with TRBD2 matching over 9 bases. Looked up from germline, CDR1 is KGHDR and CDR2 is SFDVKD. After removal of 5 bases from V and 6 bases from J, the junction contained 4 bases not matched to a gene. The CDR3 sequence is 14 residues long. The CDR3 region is CATSAPSGINEQFF. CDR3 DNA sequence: TGTGCCACCAGTGCTCCTAGCGGGATCAATGAGCAGTTCTTC.

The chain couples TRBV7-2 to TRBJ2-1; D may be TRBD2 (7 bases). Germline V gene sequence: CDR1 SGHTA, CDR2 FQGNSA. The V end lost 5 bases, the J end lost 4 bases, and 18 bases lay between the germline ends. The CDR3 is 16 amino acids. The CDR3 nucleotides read TGTGCCAGCAGCCCCCAGGGGACTACACTATACAATGAGCAGTTCTTC. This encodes CASSPQGTTLYNEQFF.

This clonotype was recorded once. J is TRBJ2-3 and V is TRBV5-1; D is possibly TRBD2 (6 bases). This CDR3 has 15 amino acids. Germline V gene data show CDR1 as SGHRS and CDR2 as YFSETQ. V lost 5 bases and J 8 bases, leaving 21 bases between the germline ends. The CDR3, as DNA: TGCGCCAGCAGGATAGTTGGGGACCGGGGGAGTACGCAGTATTTT. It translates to CASRIVGDRGSTQYF. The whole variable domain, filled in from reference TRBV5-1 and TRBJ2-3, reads KAGVTQTPRYLIKTRGQQVTLSCSPISGHRSVSWYQQTPGQGLQFLFEYFSETQRNKGNFPGRFSGRQFSNSRSEMNVSTLELGDSALYLCASRIVGDRGSTQYFGPGTRLTVL.

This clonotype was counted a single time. CDR3 nucleotides: TGTGCCAGCTCAGACGGACTGGAGGGATCCCAGTACTTC. This translates into CASSDGLEGSQYF. V usage is TRBV18 and J usage is TRBJ2-5; tentatively, D is TRBD2 (6 bases). The germline V and J ends were trimmed by 5 bases and 9 bases, with 16 bases remaining between them. The germline gives CDR1 KGHSH, CDR2 LQKENI. CDR3 length: 13 residues.

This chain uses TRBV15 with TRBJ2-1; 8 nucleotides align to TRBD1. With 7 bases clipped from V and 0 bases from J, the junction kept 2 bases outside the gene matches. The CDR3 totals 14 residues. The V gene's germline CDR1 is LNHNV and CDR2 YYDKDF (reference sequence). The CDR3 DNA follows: TGTGCCACCACCGGGACAGGCTCCTACAATGAGCAGTTCTTC. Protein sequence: CATTGTGSYNEQFF.

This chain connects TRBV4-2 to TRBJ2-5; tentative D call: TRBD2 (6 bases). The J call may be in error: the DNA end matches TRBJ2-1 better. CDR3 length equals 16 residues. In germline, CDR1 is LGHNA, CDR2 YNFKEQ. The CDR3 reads CASSQDLAGIRNEQFF. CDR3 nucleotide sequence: TGTGCCAGCAGCCAAGATCTGGCGGGAATTAGGAATGAGCAGTTCTTC.

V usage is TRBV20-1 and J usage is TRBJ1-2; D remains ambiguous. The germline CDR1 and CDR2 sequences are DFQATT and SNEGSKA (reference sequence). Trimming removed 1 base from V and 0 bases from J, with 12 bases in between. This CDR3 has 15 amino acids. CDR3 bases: TGCAGTGCTAGAGGGTCCAAGCTAGCTAACTATGGCTACACCTTC. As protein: CSARGSKLANYGYTF.